The clone carrying this T cell receptor beta chain was counted many times. The antigen is unknown. Uncontrolled infection, other autoimmune disease, pregnancy and lactation each barred patients from inclusion. The V gene's germline CDR1 is SGHRS and CDR2 YFSETQ. The CDR3 spans 11 residues. J was trimmed by 11 bases and V by 0 bases; bases with no gene match: 1. This entry comes from a study of T cells in Graves' hyperthyroidism and ophthalmopathy. Whole-study findings and limits: Most clonotypes expanded in thyroid above 0.001 were likewise present in blood.

Amplification of TCR beta CDR3 regions was performed using RNA transcripts as template. HTBI primers were the set used in a first-round RT-PCR of the TCR CDR3. MiXCR, applied by TCRdb to the multiplex PCR reads, yields one record per CDR3 protein. This table holds 500,000 to 750,000 distinct CDR3 sequences, around 14% found once. The specimen sequenced was blood. The TCR was taken from a woman between 25 and 40 years old with Graves' hyperthyroidism. The V call is TRBV5-1, the J call TRBJ1-1; 7 nucleotides align to TRBD1. In nucleotides, the CDR3 is TGCGCCAGCAGCTTGGAGGGGGCTGCTTTCTTT. Protein: CASSLEGAAFF.